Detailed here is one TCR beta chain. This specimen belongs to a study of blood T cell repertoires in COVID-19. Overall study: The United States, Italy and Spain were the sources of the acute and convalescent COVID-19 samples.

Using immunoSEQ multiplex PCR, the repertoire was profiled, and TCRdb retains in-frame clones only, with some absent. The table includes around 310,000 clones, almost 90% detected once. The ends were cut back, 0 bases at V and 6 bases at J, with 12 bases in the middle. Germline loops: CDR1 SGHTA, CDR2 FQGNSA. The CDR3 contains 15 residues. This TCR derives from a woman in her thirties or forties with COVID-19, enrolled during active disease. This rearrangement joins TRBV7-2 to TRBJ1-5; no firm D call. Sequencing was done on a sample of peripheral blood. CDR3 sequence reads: CASSLAIGSGQPQHF. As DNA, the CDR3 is TGTGCCAGCAGCTTAGCAATAGGGAGCGGTCAGCCCCAGCATTTT.